This T cell receptor (beta chain) was documented in a study of shared clonotypes between healthy human individuals (TCRdb year 2020). Some background on the complete study: The cohort comprised a couple of women and a few men aged 18 to 49 years. To estimate repertoire size and how much clonotype sharing occurs between individuals, the study deeply sequenced the blood TCR repertoires of five healthy adults. Between about 0.8 and 9 billion PBMCs per donor were obtained by leukapheresis. Per donor, three plates each were used for CD4 naive and CD4 memory, two for CD8 naive, and one for CD8 memory. To increase sequencing depth and limit assay-specific biases, TCR repertoire library preparation and sequencing were carried out by different laboratories using diverse techniques. General conclusions and limits of the study: Sampling was restricted to blood, and TCR repertoires in tissue are likely to differ from TCR repertoires in blood. Because the study included only a small number of donors, the genetic and exposure-history diversity represented was limited. Naive subsets generally had larger estimated clonotype richness than memory subsets. Across a few donors, around 5% of naive CD4, roughly 3.4% of naive CD8, 2% to 2.5% of memory CD4, and 0.3% to 0.45% of memory CD8 clonotypes were shared. Compared with non-shared clonotypes, the clonotypes found in all four sorted-subset donors had higher generation probabilities. Incomplete sequencing was indicated by rarefaction of sorted-subset datasets, despite the large sequencing depth. Based on pairwise subsampling, the degree of clonotype sharing among donors was expected to be affected by sequencing depth.

Regarding this clone: No antigen is known for it. There are no base qualities to consult, and no much larger clone falls within one base.

The donors were healthy, HIV-negative adults with no recently reported acute infections or vaccinations. All donors were Caucasian adults living in Nashville, Tennessee, USA. CD4+ T cells were enriched by magnetic negative selection, after which naive cells were positively selected on CD45RA and the negative fraction was taken as the memory subset. Blood was collected by leukapheresis, and PBMCs were isolated by Ficoll-Histopaque density gradient centrifugation and then cryopreserved in liquid nitrogen vapor phase. Analytical flow cytometry was used to check the purity and quantity of every magnetically sorted T cell population. Genomic DNA was isolated from every sorted fraction and measured by UV absorbance on a Nanodrop 2000c. Using the deep immunoSEQ assay, multiplex PCR amplified TCR CDR3 regions from genomic DNA. Extracted genomic DNA from each cell subset was distributed evenly across all wells of several immunoSEQ 96-well plates, and each plate was treated as a replicate. For sorted subsets, about 0.2 ug genomic DNA, equal to about 30,000 T cell genomes, was loaded into each replicate PCR. Purified libraries were measured with a Qubit 3.0 fluorometer, size-checked on a Bioanalyzer 2100, and measured again with the KAPA Library Quantification kit. Each immunoSEQ 96-well plate was sequenced on its own single-read 150-cycle Illumina NextSeq 550 flow cell. Regarding the original processing steps: The immunoSEQ output contained only junctional sequences without quality scores, so filtering could not match that applied to full-length reads. To assign V/J genes and CDR3, sequences were annotated against IMGT germline references using PyIR, a Python wrapper for IgBLAST v1.9. Reads with weak V/J assignments (E-value above 1e-6), missing CDR3, stop codons, out-of-frame junctions, or ambiguous translated residues were removed. V3J clonotypes were defined as sequences sharing the same inferred V gene, J gene, and CDR3 amino acid sequence. The percentage overlap between two repertoires was calculated by dividing the number of shared unique clonotypes by the size of the smaller repertoire. Repertoire richness was assessed with RTK rarefaction, the Chao1 estimator, and Recon v2.1 estimates of unobserved clonotypes. For all TCRbeta clonotypes obtained by the gDNA method from a few donors, generation probabilities were computed with OLGA. TCRdb carries this immuneACCESS record with in-frame sequences only. Its versions omit some clonotypes, under half of them owing to an unresolved V gene in the studies checked, with the rest unexplained. For V, J and clone size, that table is used; D and trimming come from the DNA. This sample comprises a few million clones, 80% to 95% of them detected only once. Jointly, the top ten make up under 0.45% of the sample.

Taken from cysteine to phenylalanine, the CDR3 has 14 residues. The kept DNA is CDR3 alone, 42 bases in frame from the first base. The germline V gene (reference sequence) sets CDR1 to LNHNV and CDR2 to YYDKDF. V and J are trimmed by 6 bases and 8 bases, and the gene matches miss 7 bases of the junction. Sequences were obtained from naive CD4+ T cells from PBMCs. The cell subset or site label corresponds to: CD45RA+ positively selected. In this chain, TRBV15 is recombined with TRBJ2-1, with 10 middle bases fitting TRBD1. The receptor was isolated from a man between 18 and 29 years old in good health. Some clones in this sample may be carry-over from other donors' samples. Here the CDR3 is given as CATSGTGDLHEQFF. The DNA reads as follows: TGTGCCACCAGTGGGACAGGGGATTTGCATGAGCAGTTCTTC.